The T cell receptor (beta chain) under discussion was sequenced for a study of T cell responses to AZD1222 COVID-19 vaccine. Using immunoSEQ multiplex PCR, the repertoire was profiled, and TCRdb retains in-frame clones only, with some absent. The data contain tens of thousands of clones, roughly 88% of them singletons. Trimming took off 6 bases at V and 8 bases at J, with 22 bases between the two ends. CDR1 and CDR2 (germline): MNHEY, SVGAGI. This CDR3 has 15 residues. This sequence originates from an adult in good health. This rearrangement joins TRBV6-5 to TRBJ1-2; D is possibly TRBD1 (5 bases). This specimen was peripheral blood, taken on day 0 of MenACWY control vaccination. Here the CDR3 reads CASRPGVGTVTGYTF. The CDR3 region has the DNA TGTGCCAGCAGGCCGGGGGTGGGCACCGTTACCGGCTACACCTTC.